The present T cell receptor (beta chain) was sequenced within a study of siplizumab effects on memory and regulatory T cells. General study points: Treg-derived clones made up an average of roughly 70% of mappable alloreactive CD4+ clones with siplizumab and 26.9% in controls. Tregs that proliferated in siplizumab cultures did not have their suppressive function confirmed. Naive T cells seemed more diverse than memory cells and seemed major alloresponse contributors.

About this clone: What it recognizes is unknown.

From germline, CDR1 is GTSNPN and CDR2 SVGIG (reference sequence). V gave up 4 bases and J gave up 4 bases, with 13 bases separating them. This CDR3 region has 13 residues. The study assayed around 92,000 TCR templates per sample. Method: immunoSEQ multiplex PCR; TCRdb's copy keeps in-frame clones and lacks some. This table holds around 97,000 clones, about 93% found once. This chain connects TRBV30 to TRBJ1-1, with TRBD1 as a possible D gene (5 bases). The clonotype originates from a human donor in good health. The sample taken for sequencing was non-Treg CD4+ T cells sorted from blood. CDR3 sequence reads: CAWKYQGFTEAFF. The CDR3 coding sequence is TGTGCCTGGAAGTATCAGGGCTTCACTGAAGCTTTCTTT. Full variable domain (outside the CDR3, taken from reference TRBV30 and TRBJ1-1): SQTIHQWPATLVQPVGSPLSLECTVEGTSNPNLYWYRQAAGRGLQLLFYSVGIGQISSEVPQNLSASRPQDRQFILSSKKLLLSDSGFYLCAWKYQGFTEAFFGQGTRLTVV.